This T cell receptor beta chain is drawn from a study of cytomegalovirus exposure and HLA in healthy donors. PCR involved 60 Vbeta and 13 Jbeta primers. This table comes from immunoSEQ multiplex PCR, and its TCRdb copy is limited to in-frame clones, with some not included. The sample lists about 140,000 clones, around 59% occurring once. Per germline, CDR1 PRHDT and CDR2 FYEKMQ (reference sequence). V lost 5 bases and J lost 3; bases outside the gene matches: 5. The CDR3 has 14 amino acids. This clonotype was obtained from a male donor in good health and CMV-seronegative. The chain combines TRBV13 with TRBJ2-7, with 9 positions matching TRBD1. The sequenced material came from PBMCs. DNA for the CDR3: TGTGCCAGCAGCGTCCGGACAGGGGTCTACGAGCAGTACTTC. It specifies CASSVRTGVYEQYF.